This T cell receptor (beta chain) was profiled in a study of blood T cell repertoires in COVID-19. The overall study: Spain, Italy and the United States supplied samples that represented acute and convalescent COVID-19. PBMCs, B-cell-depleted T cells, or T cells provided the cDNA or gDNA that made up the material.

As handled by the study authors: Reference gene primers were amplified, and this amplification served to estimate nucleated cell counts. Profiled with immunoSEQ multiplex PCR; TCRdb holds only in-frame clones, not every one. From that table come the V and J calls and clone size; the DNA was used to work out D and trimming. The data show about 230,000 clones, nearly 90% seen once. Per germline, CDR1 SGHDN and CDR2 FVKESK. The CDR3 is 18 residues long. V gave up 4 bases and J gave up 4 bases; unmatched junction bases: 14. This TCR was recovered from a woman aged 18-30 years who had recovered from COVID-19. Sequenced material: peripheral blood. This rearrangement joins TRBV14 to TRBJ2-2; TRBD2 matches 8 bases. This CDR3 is CASSPPGVAGIITGELFF. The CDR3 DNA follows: TGTGCCAGCAGCCCGCCCGGGGTAGCGGGGATAATCACCGGGGAGCTGTTTTTT.